This TCR beta chain was documented in a study of T cells after yellow fever vaccination. Findings of the study overall: Contamination by abundant bulk-population clonotypes could be present in FACS-sorted repertoires.

The germline gives CDR1 MNHEY, CDR2 SVGEGT. The CDR3 loop spans 13 amino acids. Trimming took off 6 bases at V and 0 bases at J, with 8 bases between the two ends. TCRdb passed the 5' RACE reads through MiXCR, listing each CDR3 protein once. The table records fewer than 400,000 distinct CDR3 sequences, around 11% of them present only once. As for this clonotype: The antigen is undetermined.

The chain links TRBV6-2 or TRBV6-3 to TRBJ2-5, with D possibly matching TRBD2 (5 bases). The receptor was derived from a man in his late teens or twenties who received the YFV17D yellow fever vaccine. The starting material was CD4+ T cells sorted from PBMCs, obtained 45 days after the yellow fever booster vaccination. DNA for the CDR3: TGTGCCAGCAGACGGAGGTACCAAGAGACCCAGTACTTC. It yields the protein CASRRRYQETQYF.